This T cell receptor beta chain was sequenced in a study of T cell changes during pregnancy in multiple sclerosis. This CDR3 comprises 17 residues. Germline V gene lookup returns CDR1 LGHNT and CDR2 FRNRAP. Trimming took 5 bases from V and 0 from J; bases not matched to a gene: 6. Assay: immunoSEQ multiplex PCR; the TCRdb copy retains only in-frame clones and omits some. The sample lists around 47,000 clones, about 94% seen once, with about 4.7% in the top ten. This TCR was sampled from a female donor with multiple sclerosis, enrolled in a pregnancy study. V is TRBV12-5 and J is TRBJ2-2; TRBD1 agrees at 10 bases. Specimen: CD8+ T cells from peripheral blood mononuclear cells, collected in the first trimester of pregnancy. The CDR3 loop reads CASGLPGQGTNTGELFF. The DNA for the CDR3 is TGTGCTAGTGGTCTGCCGGGACAGGGGACGAACACCGGGGAGCTGTTTTTT.